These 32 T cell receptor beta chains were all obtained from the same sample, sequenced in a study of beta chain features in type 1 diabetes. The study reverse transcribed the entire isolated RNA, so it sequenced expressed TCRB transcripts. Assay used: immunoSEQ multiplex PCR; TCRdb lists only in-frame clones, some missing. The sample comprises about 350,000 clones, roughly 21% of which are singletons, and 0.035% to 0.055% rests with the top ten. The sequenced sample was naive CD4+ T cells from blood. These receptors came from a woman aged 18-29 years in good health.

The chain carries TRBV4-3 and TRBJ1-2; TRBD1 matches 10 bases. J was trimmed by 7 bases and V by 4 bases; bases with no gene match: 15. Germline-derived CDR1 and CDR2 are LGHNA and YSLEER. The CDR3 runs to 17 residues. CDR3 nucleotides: TGCGCCAGCAGCCCTCCATACAGGACAGGGGGACTGGGTGGCTACACCTTC. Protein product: CASSPPYRTGGLGGYTF.

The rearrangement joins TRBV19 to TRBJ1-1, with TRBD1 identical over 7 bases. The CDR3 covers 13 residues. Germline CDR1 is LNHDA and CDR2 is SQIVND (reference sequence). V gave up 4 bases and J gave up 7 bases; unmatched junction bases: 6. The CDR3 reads CASSTQGGYEAFF. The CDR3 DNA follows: TGTGCCAGTAGTACCCAGGGGGGATATGAAGCTTTCTTT.

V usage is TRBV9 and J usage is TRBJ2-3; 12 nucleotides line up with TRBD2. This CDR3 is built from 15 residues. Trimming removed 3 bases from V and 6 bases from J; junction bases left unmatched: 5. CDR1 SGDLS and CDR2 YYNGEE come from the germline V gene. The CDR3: CASSARLAGVDTQYF. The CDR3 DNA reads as TGTGCCAGCAGCGCCCGACTAGCGGGAGTTGATACGCAGTATTTT. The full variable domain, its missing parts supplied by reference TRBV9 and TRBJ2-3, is DSGVTQTPKHLITATGQRVTLRCSPRSGDLSVYWYQQSLDQGLQFLIQYYNGEERAKGNILERFSAQQFPDLHSELNLSSLELGDSALYFCASSARLAGVDTQYFGPGTRLTVL.

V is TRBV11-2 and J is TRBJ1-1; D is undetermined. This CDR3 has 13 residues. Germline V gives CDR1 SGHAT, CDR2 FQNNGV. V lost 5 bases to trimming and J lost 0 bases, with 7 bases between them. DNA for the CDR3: TGTGCCAGCAGCGTCCCATTGAACACTGAAGCTTTCTTT. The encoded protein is CASSVPLNTEAFF.

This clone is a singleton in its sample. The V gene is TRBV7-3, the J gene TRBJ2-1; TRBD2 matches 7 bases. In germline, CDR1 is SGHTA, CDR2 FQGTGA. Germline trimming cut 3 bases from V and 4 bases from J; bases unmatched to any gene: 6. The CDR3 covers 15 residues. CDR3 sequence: CASSFGGSGYNEQFF. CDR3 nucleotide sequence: TGTGCCAGCAGCTTCGGGGGGTCGGGGTACAATGAGCAGTTCTTC.

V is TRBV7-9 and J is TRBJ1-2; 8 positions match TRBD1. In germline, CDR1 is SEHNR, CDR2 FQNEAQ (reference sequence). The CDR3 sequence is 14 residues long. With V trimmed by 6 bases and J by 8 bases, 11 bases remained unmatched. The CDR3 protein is CASRPDRGGAGYTF. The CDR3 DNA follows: TGTGCCAGCAGACCAGACAGGGGAGGAGCGGGCTACACCTTC.

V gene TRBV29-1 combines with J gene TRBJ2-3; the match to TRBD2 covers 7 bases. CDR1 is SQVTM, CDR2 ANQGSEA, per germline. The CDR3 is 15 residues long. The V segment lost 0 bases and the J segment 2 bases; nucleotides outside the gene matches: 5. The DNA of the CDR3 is TGCAGCGTTGAAGACCAGCGGGATATCACAGATACGCAGTATTTT. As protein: CSVEDQRDITDTQYF.

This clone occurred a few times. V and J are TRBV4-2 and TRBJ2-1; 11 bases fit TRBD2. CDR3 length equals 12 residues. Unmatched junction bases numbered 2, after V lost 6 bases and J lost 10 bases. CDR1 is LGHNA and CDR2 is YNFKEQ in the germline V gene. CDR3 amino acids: CASSPSGREQFF. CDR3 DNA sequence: TGTGCCAGCAGTCCTAGCGGGAGGGAGCAGTTCTTC.

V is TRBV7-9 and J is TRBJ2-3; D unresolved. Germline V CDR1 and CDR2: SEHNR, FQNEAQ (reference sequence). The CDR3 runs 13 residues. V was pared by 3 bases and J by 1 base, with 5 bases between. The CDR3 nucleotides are TGTGCCAGCAGCTTCAGTGGCACAGATACGCAGTATTTT. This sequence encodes CASSFSGTDTQYF.

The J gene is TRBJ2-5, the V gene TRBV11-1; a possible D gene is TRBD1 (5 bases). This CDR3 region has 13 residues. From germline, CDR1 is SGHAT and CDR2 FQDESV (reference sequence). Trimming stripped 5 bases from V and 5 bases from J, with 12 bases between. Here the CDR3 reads CASSRRTMETQYF. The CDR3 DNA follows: TGTGCCAGCAGCCGCCGGACAATGGAGACCCAGTACTTC.

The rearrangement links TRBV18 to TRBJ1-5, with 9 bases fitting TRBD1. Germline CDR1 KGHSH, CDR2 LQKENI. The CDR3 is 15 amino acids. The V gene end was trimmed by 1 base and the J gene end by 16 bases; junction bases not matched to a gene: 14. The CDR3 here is CASSPQDRGYSSLHF. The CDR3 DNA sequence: TGTGCCAGCTCACCACAGGACAGGGGATATAGCAGCCTTCATTTT.

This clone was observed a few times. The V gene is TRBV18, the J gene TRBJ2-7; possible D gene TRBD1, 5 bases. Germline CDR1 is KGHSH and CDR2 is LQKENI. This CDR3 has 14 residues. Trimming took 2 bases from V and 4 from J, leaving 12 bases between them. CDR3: CASSPGPGLYEQYF. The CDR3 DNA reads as TGTGCCAGCTCACCAGGTCCAGGGCTGTACGAGCAGTACTTC.

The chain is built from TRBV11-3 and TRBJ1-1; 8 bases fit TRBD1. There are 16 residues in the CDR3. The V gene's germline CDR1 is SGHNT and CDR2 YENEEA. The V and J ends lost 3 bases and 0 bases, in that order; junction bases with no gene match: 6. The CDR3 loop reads CASSFGDRGMNTEAFF. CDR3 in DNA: TGTGCCAGCAGCTTCGGAGACAGGGGAATGAACACTGAAGCTTTCTTT.

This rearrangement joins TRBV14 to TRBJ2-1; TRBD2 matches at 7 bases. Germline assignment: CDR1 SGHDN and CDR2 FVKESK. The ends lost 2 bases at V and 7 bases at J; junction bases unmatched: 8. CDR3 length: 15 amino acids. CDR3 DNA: TGTGCCAGCAGCCAAATGGCCGGGGGGTTTAATGAGCAGTTCTTC. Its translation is CASSQMAGGFNEQFF.

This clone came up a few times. The CDR3 coding sequence is TGTGCCAGCAGCTCTAGCGATGCTACGCAGTATTTT. Amino acid sequence: CASSSSDATQYF. The V call is TRBV7-2, the J call TRBJ2-3; D is possibly TRBD2 (6 bases). The CDR3 loop spans 12 amino acids. Germline V gene data show CDR1 as SGHTA and CDR2 as FQGNSA. V lost 4 bases and J lost 8, with 10 bases in between.

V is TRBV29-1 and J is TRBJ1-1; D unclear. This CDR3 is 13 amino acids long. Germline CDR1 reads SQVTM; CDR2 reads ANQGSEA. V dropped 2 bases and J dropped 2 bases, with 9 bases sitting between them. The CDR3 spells CSVETQTNTEAFF. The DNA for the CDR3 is TGCAGCGTTGAAACCCAGACAAACACTGAAGCTTTCTTT.

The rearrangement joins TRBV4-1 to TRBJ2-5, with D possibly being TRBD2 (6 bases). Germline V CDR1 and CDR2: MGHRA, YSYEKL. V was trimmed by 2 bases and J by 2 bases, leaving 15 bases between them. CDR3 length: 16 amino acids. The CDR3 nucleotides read TGCGCCAGCAGCCAAAACCACGGGACTCGGCAAGAGACCCAGTACTTC. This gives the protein CASSQNHGTRQETQYF.

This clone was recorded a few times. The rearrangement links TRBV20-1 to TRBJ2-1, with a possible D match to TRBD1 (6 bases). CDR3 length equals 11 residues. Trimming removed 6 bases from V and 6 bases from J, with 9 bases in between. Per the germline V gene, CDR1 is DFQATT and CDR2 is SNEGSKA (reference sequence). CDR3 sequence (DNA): TGCAGTGCCACAGGGTCCAATGAGCAGTTCTTC. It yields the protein CSATGSNEQFF.

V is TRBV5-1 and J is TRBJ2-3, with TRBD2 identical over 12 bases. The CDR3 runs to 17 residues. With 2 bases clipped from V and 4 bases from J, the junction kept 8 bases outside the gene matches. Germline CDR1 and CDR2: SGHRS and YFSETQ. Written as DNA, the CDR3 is TGCGCCAGCAGCTTAATGCCGGGACTAGCGGGTCCAGATACGCAGTATTTT. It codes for CASSLMPGLAGPDTQYF.

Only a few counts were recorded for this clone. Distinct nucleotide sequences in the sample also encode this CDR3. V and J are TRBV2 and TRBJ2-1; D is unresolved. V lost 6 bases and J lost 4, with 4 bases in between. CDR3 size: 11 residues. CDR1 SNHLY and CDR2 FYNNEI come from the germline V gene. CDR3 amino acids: CASSGYNEQFF. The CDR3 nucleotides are TGTGCCAGCAGCGGGTACAATGAGCAGTTCTTC.

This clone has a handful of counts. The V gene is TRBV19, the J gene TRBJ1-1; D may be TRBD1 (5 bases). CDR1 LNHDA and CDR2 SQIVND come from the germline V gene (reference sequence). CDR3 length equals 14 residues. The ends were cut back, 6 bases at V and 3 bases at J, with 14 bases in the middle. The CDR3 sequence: CASSVDSRYTEAFF. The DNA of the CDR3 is TGTGCCAGTAGCGTCGACAGTCGGTACACTGAAGCTTTCTTT. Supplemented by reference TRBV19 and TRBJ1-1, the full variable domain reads DGGITQSPKYLFRKEGQNVTLSCEQNLNHDAMYWYRQDPGQGLRLIYYSQIVNDFQKGDIAEGYSVSREKKESFPLTVTSAQKNPTAFYLCASSVDSRYTEAFFGQGTRLTVV.

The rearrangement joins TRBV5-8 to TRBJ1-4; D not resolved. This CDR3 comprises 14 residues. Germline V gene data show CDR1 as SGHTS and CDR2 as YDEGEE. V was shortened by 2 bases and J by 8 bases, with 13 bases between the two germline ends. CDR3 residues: CASSLGSGREKLFF. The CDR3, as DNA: TGTGCCAGCAGCTTAGGTTCCGGGAGGGAAAAACTGTTTTTT. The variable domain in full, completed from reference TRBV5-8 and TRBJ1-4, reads EAGVTQSPTHLIKTRGQQATLRCSPISGHTSVYWYQQALGLGLQFLLWYDEGEERNRGNFPPRFSGRQFPNYSSELNVNALELEDSALYLCASSLGSGREKLFFGSGTQLSVL.

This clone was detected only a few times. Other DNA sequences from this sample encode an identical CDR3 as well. As DNA, the CDR3 is TGTGCCAGCAGCTCGCGACAGGGGGCTTACGAGCAGTACTTC. As protein: CASSSRQGAYEQYF. The chain employs TRBV5-4 and TRBJ2-7; 10 bases map to TRBD1. CDR1 and CDR2 (germline): SGHNT, YYREEE (reference sequence). With V trimmed by 3 bases and J by 4 bases, 4 bases remained unmatched. The CDR3 is 14 amino acids.

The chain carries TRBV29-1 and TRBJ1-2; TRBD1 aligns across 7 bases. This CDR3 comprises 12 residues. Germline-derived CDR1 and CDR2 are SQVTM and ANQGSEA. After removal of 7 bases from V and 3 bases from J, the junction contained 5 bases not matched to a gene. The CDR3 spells CSGTTGDYGYTF. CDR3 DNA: TGCAGCGGGACAACAGGGGACTATGGCTACACCTTC.

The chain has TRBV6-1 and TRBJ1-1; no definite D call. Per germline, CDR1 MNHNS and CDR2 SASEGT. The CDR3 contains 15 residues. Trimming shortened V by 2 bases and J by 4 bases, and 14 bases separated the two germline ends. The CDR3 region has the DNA TGTGCCAGCAGTGAAATGGTGTCGGTAAGCACTGAAGCTTTCTTT. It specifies CASSEMVSVSTEAFF.

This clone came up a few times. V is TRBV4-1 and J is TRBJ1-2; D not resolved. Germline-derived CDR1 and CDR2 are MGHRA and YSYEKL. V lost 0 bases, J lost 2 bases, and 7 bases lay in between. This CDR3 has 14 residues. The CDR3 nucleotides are TGCGCCAGCAGCCAAGAGTCCAGAAACTATGGCTACACCTTC. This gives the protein CASSQESRNYGYTF.

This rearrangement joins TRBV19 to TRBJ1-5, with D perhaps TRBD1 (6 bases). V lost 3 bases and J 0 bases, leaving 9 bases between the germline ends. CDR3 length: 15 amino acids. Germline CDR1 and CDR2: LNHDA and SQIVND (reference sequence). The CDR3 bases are TGTGCCAGTAGTATGCAGGGGAATAGCAATCAGCCCCAGCATTTT. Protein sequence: CASSMQGNSNQPQHF.

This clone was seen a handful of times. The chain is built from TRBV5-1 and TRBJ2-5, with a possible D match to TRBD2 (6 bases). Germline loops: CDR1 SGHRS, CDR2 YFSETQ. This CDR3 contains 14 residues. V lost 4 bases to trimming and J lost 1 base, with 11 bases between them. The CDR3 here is CASSTSGPQETQYF. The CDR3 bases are TGCGCCAGCAGCACGAGCGGGCCCCAAGAGACCCAGTACTTC.

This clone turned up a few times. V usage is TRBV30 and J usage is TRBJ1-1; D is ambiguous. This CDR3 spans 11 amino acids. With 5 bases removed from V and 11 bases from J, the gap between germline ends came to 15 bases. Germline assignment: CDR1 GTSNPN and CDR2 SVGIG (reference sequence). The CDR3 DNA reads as TGTGCCTGGGGGAGGCAGGTTGTTGCTTTCTTT. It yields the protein CAWGRQVVAFF.

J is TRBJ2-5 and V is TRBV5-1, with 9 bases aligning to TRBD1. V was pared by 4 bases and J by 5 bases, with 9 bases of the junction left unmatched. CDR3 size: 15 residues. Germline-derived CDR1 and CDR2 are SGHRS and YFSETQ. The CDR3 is CASSRTGVEGETQYF. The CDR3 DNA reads TGCGCCAGCAGCCGGACAGGGGTCGAGGGTGAGACCCAGTACTTC.

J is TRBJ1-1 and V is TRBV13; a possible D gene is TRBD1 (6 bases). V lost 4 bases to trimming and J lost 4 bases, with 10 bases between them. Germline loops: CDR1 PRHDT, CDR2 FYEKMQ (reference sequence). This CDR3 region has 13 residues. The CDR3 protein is CASSSRGGTEAFF. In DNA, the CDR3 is TGTGCCAGCAGCTCCAGAGGGGGCACTGAAGCTTTCTTT.

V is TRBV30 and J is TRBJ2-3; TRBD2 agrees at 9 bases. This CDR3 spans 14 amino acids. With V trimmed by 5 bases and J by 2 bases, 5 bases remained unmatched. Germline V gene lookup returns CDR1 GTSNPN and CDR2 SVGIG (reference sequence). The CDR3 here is CAWVSGGFTDTQYF. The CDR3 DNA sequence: TGTGCCTGGGTTAGCGGGGGCTTCACAGATACGCAGTATTTT.